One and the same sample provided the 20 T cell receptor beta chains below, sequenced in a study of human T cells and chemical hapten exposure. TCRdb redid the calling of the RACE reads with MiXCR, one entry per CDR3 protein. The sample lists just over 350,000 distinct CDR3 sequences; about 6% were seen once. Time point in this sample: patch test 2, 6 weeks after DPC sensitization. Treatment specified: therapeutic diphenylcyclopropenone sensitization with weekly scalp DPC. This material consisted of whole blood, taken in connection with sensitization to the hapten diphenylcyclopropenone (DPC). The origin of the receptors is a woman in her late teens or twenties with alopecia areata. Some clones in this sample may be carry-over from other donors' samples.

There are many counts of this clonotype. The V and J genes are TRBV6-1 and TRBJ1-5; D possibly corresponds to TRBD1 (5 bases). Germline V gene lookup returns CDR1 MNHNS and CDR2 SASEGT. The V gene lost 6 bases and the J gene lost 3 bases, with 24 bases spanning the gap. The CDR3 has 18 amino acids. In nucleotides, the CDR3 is TGTGCCAGCAGCCGCCAAGGGGTATTCGGGACCAACAATCAGCCCCAGCATTTT. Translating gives CASSRQGVFGTNNQPQHF.

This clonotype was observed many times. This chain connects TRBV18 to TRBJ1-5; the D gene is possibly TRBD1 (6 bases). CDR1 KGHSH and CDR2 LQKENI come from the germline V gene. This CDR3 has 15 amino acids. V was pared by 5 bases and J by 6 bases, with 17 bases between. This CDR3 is CASSGSYRVPQPQHF. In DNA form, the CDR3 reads TGTGCCAGCTCAGGGTCATACAGGGTACCTCAGCCCCAGCATTTT.

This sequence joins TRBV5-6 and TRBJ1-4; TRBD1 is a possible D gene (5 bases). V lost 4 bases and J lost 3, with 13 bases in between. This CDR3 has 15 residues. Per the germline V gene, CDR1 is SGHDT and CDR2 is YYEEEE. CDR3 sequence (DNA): TGTGCCAGCAGCCCTGGGGGAGCCTCTAATGAAAAACTGTTTTTT. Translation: CASSPGGASNEKLFF.

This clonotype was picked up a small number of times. CDR3 in DNA: TGTGCCAGCAGCCCAGAGGGAGGGCTCGGCACCGGGGAGCTGTTTTTT. It specifies CASSPEGGLGTGELFF. The chain employs TRBV27 and TRBJ2-2, with 7 bases matching TRBD2. The length of the CDR3 is 16 residues. From germline, CDR1 is MNHEY and CDR2 SMNVEV (reference sequence). The junction had 11 bases not matched to a gene; V was cut back by 6 bases and J by 4 bases.

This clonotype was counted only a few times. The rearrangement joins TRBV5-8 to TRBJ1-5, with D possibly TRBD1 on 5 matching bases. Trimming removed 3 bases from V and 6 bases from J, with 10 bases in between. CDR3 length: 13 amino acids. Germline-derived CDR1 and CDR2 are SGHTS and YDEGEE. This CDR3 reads CASSWKGSQPQHF. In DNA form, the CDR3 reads TGTGCCAGCAGCTGGAAGGGGAGTCAGCCCCAGCATTTT.

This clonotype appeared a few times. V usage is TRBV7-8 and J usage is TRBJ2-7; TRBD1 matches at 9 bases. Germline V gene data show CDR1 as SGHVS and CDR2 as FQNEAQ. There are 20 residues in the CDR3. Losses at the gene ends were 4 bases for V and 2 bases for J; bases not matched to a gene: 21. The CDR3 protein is CASSWGARTGADVNPYEQYF. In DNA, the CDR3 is TGTGCCAGCAGCTGGGGCGCCAGGACAGGGGCCGACGTAAACCCCTACGAGCAGTACTTC.

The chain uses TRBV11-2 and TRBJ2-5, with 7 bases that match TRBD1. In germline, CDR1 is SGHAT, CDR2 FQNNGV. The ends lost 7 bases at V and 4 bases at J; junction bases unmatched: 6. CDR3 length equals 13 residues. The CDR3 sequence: CASTRDSRETQYF. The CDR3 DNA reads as TGTGCCAGCACCAGGGACAGCAGAGAGACCCAGTACTTC.

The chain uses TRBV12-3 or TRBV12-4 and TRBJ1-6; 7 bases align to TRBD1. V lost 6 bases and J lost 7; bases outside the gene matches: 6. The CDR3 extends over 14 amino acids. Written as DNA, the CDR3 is TGTGCCAGCAGCTGGGACAGCGCAAATTCACCCCTCCACTTT. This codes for CASSWDSANSPLHF.

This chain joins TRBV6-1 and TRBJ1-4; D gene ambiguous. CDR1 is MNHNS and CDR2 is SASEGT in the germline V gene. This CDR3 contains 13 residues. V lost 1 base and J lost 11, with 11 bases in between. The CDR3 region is CASSEGRIRKLFF. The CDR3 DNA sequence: TGTGCCAGCAGTGAAGGGAGAATACGGAAACTGTTTTTT.

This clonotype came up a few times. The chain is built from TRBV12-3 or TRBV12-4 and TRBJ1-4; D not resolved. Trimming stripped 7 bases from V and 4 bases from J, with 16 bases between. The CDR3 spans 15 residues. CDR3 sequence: CASTQRSGRNEKLFF. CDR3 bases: TGTGCCAGCACCCAAAGGTCGGGTCGTAATGAAAAACTGTTTTTT.

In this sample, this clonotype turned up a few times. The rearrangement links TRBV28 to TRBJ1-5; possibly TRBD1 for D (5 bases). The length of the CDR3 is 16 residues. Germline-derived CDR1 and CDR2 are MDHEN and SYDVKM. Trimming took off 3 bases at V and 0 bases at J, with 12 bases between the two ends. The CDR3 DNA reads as TGTGCCAGCAGTTTTGCCGGGACCGTTAGCAATCAGCCCCAGCATTTT. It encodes CASSFAGTVSNQPQHF.

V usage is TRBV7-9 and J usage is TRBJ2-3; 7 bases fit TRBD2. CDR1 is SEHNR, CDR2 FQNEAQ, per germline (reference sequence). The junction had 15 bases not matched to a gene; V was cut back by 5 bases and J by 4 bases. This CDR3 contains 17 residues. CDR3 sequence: CASSRLTLTSNPDTQYF. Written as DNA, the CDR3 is TGTGCCAGCAGCCGACTAACTCTGACTAGCAACCCAGATACGCAGTATTTT.

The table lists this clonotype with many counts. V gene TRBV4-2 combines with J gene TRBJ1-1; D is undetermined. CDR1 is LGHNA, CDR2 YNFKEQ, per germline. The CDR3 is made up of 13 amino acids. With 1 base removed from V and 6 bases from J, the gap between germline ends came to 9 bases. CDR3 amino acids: CASSQGQSPEAFF. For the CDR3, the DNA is TGTGCCAGCAGCCAAGGCCAGAGCCCTGAAGCTTTCTTT.

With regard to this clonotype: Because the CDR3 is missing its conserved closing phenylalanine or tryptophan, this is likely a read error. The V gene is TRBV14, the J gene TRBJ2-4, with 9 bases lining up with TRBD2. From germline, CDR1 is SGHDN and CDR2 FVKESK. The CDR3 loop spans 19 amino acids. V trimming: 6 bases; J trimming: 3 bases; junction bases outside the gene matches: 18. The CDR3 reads CASSRTSGYRQGDKNIQYS. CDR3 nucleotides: TGTGCCAGCAGTCGCACTAGCGGGTACAGGCAAGGGGACAAAAACATTCAGTACTCC.

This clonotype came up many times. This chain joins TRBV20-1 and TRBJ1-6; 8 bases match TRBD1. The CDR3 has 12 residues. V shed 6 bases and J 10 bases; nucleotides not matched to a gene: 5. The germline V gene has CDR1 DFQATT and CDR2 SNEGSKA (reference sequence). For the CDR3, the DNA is TGCAGTGCCCCGGACAGGGCCTCACCCCTCCACTTT. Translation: CSAPDRASPLHF.

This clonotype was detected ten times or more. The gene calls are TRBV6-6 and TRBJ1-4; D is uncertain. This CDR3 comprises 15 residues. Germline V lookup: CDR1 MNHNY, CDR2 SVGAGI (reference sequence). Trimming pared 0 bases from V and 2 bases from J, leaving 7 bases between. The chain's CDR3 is CASSYSSRTNEKLFF. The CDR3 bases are TGTGCCAGCAGTTACTCGTCAAGGACTAATGAAAAACTGTTTTTT.

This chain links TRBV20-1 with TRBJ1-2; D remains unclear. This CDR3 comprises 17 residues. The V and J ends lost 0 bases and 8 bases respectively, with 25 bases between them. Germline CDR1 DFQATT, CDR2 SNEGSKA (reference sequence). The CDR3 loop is CSARDQSDRTFGEGYTF. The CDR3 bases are TGCAGTGCTAGAGATCAGTCGGACCGCACCTTCGGGGAAGGCTACACCTTC.

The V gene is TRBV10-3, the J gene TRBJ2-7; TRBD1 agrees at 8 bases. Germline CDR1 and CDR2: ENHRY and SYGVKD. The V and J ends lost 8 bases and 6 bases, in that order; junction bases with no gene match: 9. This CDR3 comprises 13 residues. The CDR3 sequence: CAIQGAPPAEQYF. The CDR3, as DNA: TGTGCCATCCAGGGGGCCCCTCCCGCCGAGCAGTACTTC.

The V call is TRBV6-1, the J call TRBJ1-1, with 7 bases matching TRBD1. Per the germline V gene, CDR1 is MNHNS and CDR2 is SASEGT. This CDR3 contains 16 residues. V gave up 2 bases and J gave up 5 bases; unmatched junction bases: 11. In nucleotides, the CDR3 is TGTGCCAGCAGTGAATTGGTTAAGGGGGCTGAAACTGAAGCTTTCTTT. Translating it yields CASSELVKGAETEAFF.

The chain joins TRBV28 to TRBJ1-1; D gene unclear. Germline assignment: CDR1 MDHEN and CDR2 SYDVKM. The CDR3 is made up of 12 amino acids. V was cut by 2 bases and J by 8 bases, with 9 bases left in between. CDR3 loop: CASSLSSREAFF. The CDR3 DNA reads TGTGCCAGCAGTTTAAGTTCCCGAGAAGCTTTCTTT.